This T cell receptor beta chain was captured in a study of CDR3 diversity in severe acne. CDR1 is DFQATT and CDR2 is SNEGSKA in the germline V gene (reference sequence). The CDR3 runs 15 residues. J was trimmed by 11 bases and V by 6 bases; bases with no gene match: 20. TCRdb used MiXCR to reprocess the PCR reads, holding one entry per CDR3 protein. The sample lists roughly 79,000 distinct CDR3 sequences, approximately 49% seen once, with around a tenth in the top ten. The material sequenced was blood. The receptor's source is a male donor with severe acne vulgaris. V is TRBV20-1 and J is TRBJ2-3; 7 bases align to TRBD2. The CDR3 nucleotides read TGCAGTGCCCCTATCGGGGAGGGAGGTTACAATGAGCAGTATTTT. Encoded protein: CSAPIGEGGYNEQYF.